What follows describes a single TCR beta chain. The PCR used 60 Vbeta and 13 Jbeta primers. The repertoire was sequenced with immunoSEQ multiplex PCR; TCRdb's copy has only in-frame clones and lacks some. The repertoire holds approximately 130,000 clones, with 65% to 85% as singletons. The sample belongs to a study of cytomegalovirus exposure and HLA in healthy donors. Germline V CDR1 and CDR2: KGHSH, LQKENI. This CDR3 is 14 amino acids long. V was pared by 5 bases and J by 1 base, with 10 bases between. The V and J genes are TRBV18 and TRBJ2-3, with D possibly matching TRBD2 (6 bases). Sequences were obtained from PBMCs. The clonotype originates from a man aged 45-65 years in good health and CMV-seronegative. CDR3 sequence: CASSTVAGTDTQYF. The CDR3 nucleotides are TGTGCCAGCTCAACCGTAGCGGGCACAGATACGCAGTATTTT.